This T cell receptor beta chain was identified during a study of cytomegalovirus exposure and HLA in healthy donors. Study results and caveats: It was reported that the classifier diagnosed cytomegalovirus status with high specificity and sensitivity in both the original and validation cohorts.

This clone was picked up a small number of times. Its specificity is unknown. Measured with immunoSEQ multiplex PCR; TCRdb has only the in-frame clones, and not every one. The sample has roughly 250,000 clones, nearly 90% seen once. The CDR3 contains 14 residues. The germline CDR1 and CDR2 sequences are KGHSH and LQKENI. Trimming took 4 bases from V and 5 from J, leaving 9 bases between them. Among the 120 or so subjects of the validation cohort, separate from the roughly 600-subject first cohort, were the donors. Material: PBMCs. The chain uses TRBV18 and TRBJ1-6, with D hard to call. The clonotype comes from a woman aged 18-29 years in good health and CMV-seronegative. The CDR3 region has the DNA TGTGCCAGCTCACTTAACAGAGATAATTCACCCCTCCACTTT. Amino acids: CASSLNRDNSPLHF.